The 31 T cell receptor beta chains presented below share a single source sample, sequenced in a study of cytomegalovirus exposure and HLA in healthy donors. Both 60 Vbeta primers and 13 Jbeta primers went into the PCR. Using immunoSEQ multiplex PCR, the repertoire was profiled, and TCRdb retains in-frame clones only, with some absent. Seen here are 110,000 or so clones, 6.5% to 9.5% observed once, and the top ten hold approximately 6%. Source material: PBMCs. These receptors originate from a woman aged 40 to 55 in good health and CMV-seropositive.

The chain carries TRBV5-1 and TRBJ2-1; the D is unclear. Germline CDR1 reads SGHRS; CDR2 reads YFSETQ. V was cut by 1 base and J by 2 bases, with 10 bases left in between. The length of the CDR3 is 15 residues. CDR3 coding DNA: TGCGCCAGCAGCTTGAATATCCAGACCTACAATGAGCAGTTCTTC. Translation: CASSLNIQTYNEQFF.

The V and J genes are TRBV5-1 and TRBJ1-4; perhaps TRBD1 as D (6 bases). The germline CDR1 and CDR2 sequences are SGHRS and YFSETQ. Deletions cut 5 bases from V and 4 bases from J, with 18 bases between. The CDR3 covers 16 residues. The CDR3 DNA reads as TGCGCCAGCAGAGAGGGGGTAGACCAGCTTAATGAAAAACTGTTTTTT. It yields the protein CASREGVDQLNEKLFF.

This clone was counted only a few times. The rearrangement joins TRBV6-5 to TRBJ1-2, with D possibly matching TRBD1 (6 bases). Germline loops: CDR1 MNHEY, CDR2 SVGAGI. V shed 7 bases and J shed 2 bases, with 11 bases lying between them. The CDR3 length is 13 residues. The CDR3 loop reads CASTTRGNYGYTF. The CDR3 DNA is TGTGCCAGCACCACTAGGGGGAACTATGGCTACACCTTC.

This clone was observed a handful of times. Within the sample, other DNA sequences also encode this same CDR3. The genes are TRBV5-1 and TRBJ2-7, with TRBD1 as a possible D gene (6 bases). V was clipped by 5 bases and J by 6 bases, with 12 bases between them. The germline V gene encodes CDR1 SGHRS and CDR2 YFSETQ. This CDR3 is 12 amino acids long. Here the CDR3 reads CASSLTGSEQYF. The CDR3 DNA follows: TGCGCCAGCAGTTTGACAGGTTCCGAGCAGTACTTC.

This clone has a handful of counts. The chain combines TRBV10-2 with TRBJ1-5, with D maybe TRBD1 (5 bases). This CDR3 spans 14 amino acids. V lost 3 bases to trimming and J lost 5 bases, with 11 bases between them. Germline V gene sequence: CDR1 WSHSY, CDR2 SAAADI. As DNA, the CDR3 is TGCGCCAGCAGTGATGGGGGGGGATATCAGCCCCAGCATTTT. It is translated as CASSDGGGYQPQHF.

This chain connects TRBV6-5 to TRBJ1-2; 10 bases are shared with TRBD1. Germline-derived CDR1 and CDR2 are MNHEY and SVGAGI. This CDR3 is built from 15 residues. V gave up 5 bases and J gave up 2 bases; unmatched junction bases: 5. The CDR3 DNA reads TGTGCCAGCAGTACTCGACAGGGGGCGAACTATGGCTACACCTTC. This gives the protein CASSTRQGANYGYTF.

This clone was counted a few times. V usage is TRBV18 and J usage is TRBJ2-2, with D unclear. Between the trimmed V and J ends, which lost 0 bases and 4 bases, there was a span of 12 bases. Germline lookup yields CDR1 KGHSH and CDR2 LQKENI. This CDR3 has 16 residues. CDR3 residues: CASSPPSYRVTGELFF. In DNA form, the CDR3 reads TGTGCCAGCTCACCACCATCCTACAGAGTCACCGGGGAGCTGTTTTTT.

This clone was counted a few times. The rearrangement uses TRBV4-1 and TRBJ1-2; D gene uncertain. Trimming removed 1 base at V and 4 bases at J, with 10 bases between. This CDR3 is 14 amino acids long. Germline CDR1 reads MGHRA; CDR2 reads YSYEKL. DNA for the CDR3: TGCGCCAGCAGCCAAGCACCTAAATCCTATGGCTACACCTTC. Its protein product is CASSQAPKSYGYTF.

This clone came up a few times. This chain connects TRBV6-1 to TRBJ1-1; unclear D gene. Looked up from germline, CDR1 is MNHNS and CDR2 is SASEGT. With 1 base removed from V and 5 bases from J, the gap between germline ends came to 11 bases. The CDR3 is 14 amino acids. DNA of the CDR3: TGTGCCAGCAGTGAAGTAGGCGGGCGTACTGAAGCTTTCTTT. It codes for CASSEVGGRTEAFF.

The chain combines TRBV27 with TRBJ2-7, with D hard to call. V was clipped by 0 bases and J by 2 bases, with 11 bases between them. The CDR3 contains 15 residues. Per germline, CDR1 MNHEY and CDR2 SMNVEV (reference sequence). The CDR3 nucleotides read TGTGCCAGCAGTTTATCCACAGTGTGGCCCTACGAGCAGTACTTC. It yields the protein CASSLSTVWPYEQYF.

CDR3 DNA: TGTGCCTGGAGTGGAGACAGGGGGTCCGGGGAGCTGTTTTTT. Translating it yields CAWSGDRGSGELFF. V gene TRBV30 combines with J gene TRBJ2-2, with 9 bases fitting TRBD1. V lost 1 base and J lost 6; bases outside the gene matches: 3. CDR1 and CDR2 (germline): GTSNPN, SVGIG (reference sequence). The CDR3 contains 14 residues.

This clone has more than one count but fewer than ten. The chain combines TRBV5-1 with TRBJ2-5; TRBD2 matches at 8 bases. Germline CDR1 is SGHRS and CDR2 is YFSETQ. The CDR3 runs 17 residues. Trimming removed 2 bases from V and 5 bases from J; junction bases left unmatched: 14. CDR3 amino acids: CASSFGGGPSRGETQYF. The CDR3 DNA reads TGCGCCAGCAGCTTTGGCGGGGGGCCATCACGGGGGGAGACCCAGTACTTC.

The chain is built from TRBV4-1 and TRBJ1-1; D is uncertain. Looked up from germline, CDR1 is MGHRA and CDR2 is YSYEKL. V lost 0 bases, J lost 8 bases, and 7 bases lay in between. This CDR3 has 12 residues. In DNA form, the CDR3 reads TGCGCCAGCAGCCAAGATATGCTAGAAGCTTTCTTT. This encodes CASSQDMLEAFF.

For the CDR3, the DNA is TGCGCCAGCAGCTTGTTCGGGACAGGCAATGAGCAGTTCTTC. It translates to CASSLFGTGNEQFF. The rearrangement joins TRBV5-1 to TRBJ2-1, with 8 bases that match TRBD1. Germline V lookup: CDR1 SGHRS, CDR2 YFSETQ. Trimming at V came to 1 base and at J to 6 bases, leaving 3 bases not matched to a gene. The CDR3 sequence is 14 residues long.

This rearrangement joins TRBV7-2 to TRBJ2-1; D is uncertain. Germline V lookup: CDR1 SGHTA, CDR2 FQGNSA. The CDR3 has 14 amino acids. V was shortened by 5 bases and J by 6 bases, with 14 bases between the two germline ends. In DNA form, the CDR3 reads TGTGCCAGCAGCCGTCCACCCCTCGGCAATGAGCAGTTCTTC. It specifies CASSRPPLGNEQFF.

Only a few counts were recorded for this clone. V usage is TRBV7-6 and J usage is TRBJ1-1; 8 positions match TRBD1. There are 14 residues in the CDR3. With 3 bases clipped from V and 5 bases from J, the junction kept 5 bases outside the gene matches. The germline gives CDR1 SGHVS, CDR2 FNYEAQ. CDR3 amino acids: CASSFTGGGTEAFF. CDR3 coding DNA: TGTGCCAGCAGCTTCACAGGGGGTGGGACTGAAGCTTTCTTT.

This chain connects TRBV25-1 to TRBJ2-4; 7 bases agree with TRBD1. V was clipped by 2 bases and J by 3 bases; unmatched bases: 4. CDR3 length equals 15 residues. Germline V lookup: CDR1 MGHDK, CDR2 SYGVNS. CDR3: CASSEGTVGKNIQYF. CDR3 nucleotide sequence: TGTGCCAGCAGTGAAGGGACAGTCGGCAAAAACATTCAGTACTTC.

This chain uses TRBV11-2 with TRBJ2-7; tentatively, D is TRBD1 (5 bases). In germline, CDR1 is SGHAT, CDR2 FQNNGV. Trimming removed 0 bases at V and 3 bases at J, with 6 bases between. The CDR3 is 13 residues long. The CDR3 bases are TGTGCCAGCAGCTTAGACAGGGTCTACGAGCAGTACTTC. Its translation: CASSLDRVYEQYF.

This clone was observed many times. The chain is built from TRBV6-6 and TRBJ1-2; no reliable D call. V was cut by 6 bases and J by 2 bases, with 7 bases left in between. Germline values: CDR1 MNHNY, CDR2 SVGAGI (reference sequence). This CDR3 contains 12 residues. The CDR3 sequence: CASSPKNYGYTF. In DNA, the CDR3 is TGTGCCAGCAGCCCCAAAAACTATGGCTACACCTTC.

This chain links TRBV5-1 with TRBJ1-4, with D tentatively TRBD1 (6 bases). The CDR3 loop spans 14 amino acids. Germline V gene lookup returns CDR1 SGHRS and CDR2 YFSETQ. V was trimmed by 4 bases and J by 4 bases, leaving 11 bases between them. This chain's CDR3 is CASSPTGINEKLFF. Here the CDR3 DNA reads TGCGCCAGCAGCCCCACAGGGATTAATGAAAAACTGTTTTTT.

V usage is TRBV5-4 and J usage is TRBJ1-1, with D perhaps matching TRBD1 (6 bases). This CDR3 is 16 amino acids long. In germline, CDR1 is SGHNT, CDR2 YYREEE (reference sequence). V dropped 4 bases and J dropped 1 base, with 17 bases sitting between them. The CDR3 DNA reads as TGTGCCAGCAGCCAGTTACAGGGTTTGAAGAACACTGAAGCTTTCTTT. Protein sequence: CASSQLQGLKNTEAFF.

In its sample, this clone was seen a few times. V and J are TRBV6-4 and TRBJ2-1; D possibly corresponds to TRBD2 (6 bases). Germline V gives CDR1 MRHNA, CDR2 SNTAGT. This CDR3 region has 15 residues. Trimming took 3 bases from V and 5 from J, leaving 14 bases between them. The CDR3 region has the DNA TGTGCCAGCAGTGATTCGGCAGGGAGGCACAATGAGCAGTTCTTC. Protein product: CASSDSAGRHNEQFF.

This clone was seen a few times. The chain uses TRBV10-3 and TRBJ2-1, with 8 nucleotides matching TRBD1. The ends lost 4 bases at V and 0 bases at J; junction bases unmatched: 2. Germline values: CDR1 ENHRY, CDR2 SYGVKD. This CDR3 spans 15 amino acids. Written as DNA, the CDR3 is TGTGCCATCAGTGGACAGGGGTTCTCCTACAATGAGCAGTTCTTC. Its protein product is CAISGQGFSYNEQFF.

This clone was seen a handful of times. This chain joins TRBV4-2 and TRBJ2-1; 13 positions agree with TRBD2. Trimming cost V 0 bases and J 9 bases; bases outside gene matches: 5. The CDR3 is 16 amino acids. Germline V gene sequence: CDR1 LGHNA, CDR2 YNFKEQ. The CDR3 coding sequence is TGTGCCAGCAGCCAAGAGGGGACTAGCGGGGAAAGTGAGCAGTTCTTC. Its translation: CASSQEGTSGESEQFF.

This clone turned up a few times. The J gene is TRBJ1-1, the V gene TRBV10-1; no clear D gene. Looked up from germline, CDR1 is WNHNN and CDR2 is SYGVQD (reference sequence). CDR3 size: 12 residues. Trimming shortened V by 4 bases and J by 2 bases, and 5 bases separated the two germline ends. The CDR3 protein is CASSGLNTEAFF. The CDR3 DNA sequence: TGCGCCAGCAGTGGGCTTAACACTGAAGCTTTCTTT.

In this sample, this clone turned up a few times. The chain is built from TRBV5-1 and TRBJ1-2; possible D gene TRBD1, 5 bases. Trimming took off 4 bases at V and 2 bases at J, with 15 bases between the two ends. CDR1 and CDR2 (germline): SGHRS, YFSETQ. The CDR3 loop spans 15 amino acids. The CDR3 DNA is TGCGCCAGCAGCCCCGCGGCAGGGCTCAACTATGGCTACACCTTC. Its protein product is CASSPAAGLNYGYTF.

This clone has only a few counts. The chain recombines TRBV15 with TRBJ1-2; D is perhaps TRBD1 (6 bases). Germline loops: CDR1 LNHNV, CDR2 YYDKDF (reference sequence). V shed 1 base and J shed 6 bases, with 6 bases lying between them. This CDR3 has 12 amino acids. The CDR3 here is CATSRAGDGYTF. CDR3 nucleotide sequence: TGTGCCACCAGCAGAGCAGGGGATGGCTACACCTTC.

The V gene is TRBV10-3, the J gene TRBJ2-5; 8 bases line up with TRBD1. CDR1 and CDR2 (germline): ENHRY, SYGVKD. The junction had 8 bases not matched to a gene; V was cut back by 8 bases and J by 6 bases. This CDR3 is built from 13 residues. The CDR3 loop reads CAIGGQAGKTQYF. The CDR3 DNA reads TGTGCCATCGGGGGACAGGCTGGAAAGACCCAGTACTTC.

The genes are TRBV11-2 and TRBJ2-7; D is ambiguous. This CDR3 is built from 17 residues. V lost 6 bases and J lost 0, with 21 bases in between. CDR1 and CDR2 from the germline V gene are SGHAT and FQNNGV. CDR3 region: CASRPKQLTASSYEQYF. The CDR3 DNA reads as TGTGCCAGCAGACCGAAACAATTGACTGCTAGCTCCTACGAGCAGTACTTC.

J is TRBJ1-2 and V is TRBV10-3; TRBD1 might be the D (5 bases). The V end lost 3 bases, the J end lost 8 bases, and 13 bases lay between the germline ends. The germline CDR1 and CDR2 sequences are ENHRY and SYGVKD. The CDR3 consists of 13 residues. The CDR3 DNA is TGTGCCATCAGTGATACCGGGGCGGGGGGCTACACCTTC. Translating it yields CAISDTGAGGYTF.

This clone was counted between two and nine times. This chain joins TRBV6-5 and TRBJ2-7, with 9 bases identical to TRBD1. The V and J ends lost 0 bases and 9 bases, in that order; junction bases with no gene match: 12. CDR1 is MNHEY, CDR2 SVGAGI, per germline. The CDR3 runs to 16 residues. The CDR3, as DNA: TGTGCCAGCAGTTACTCGAAAGGGACAGGGTCGTTTGCGCAGTACTTC. Translating it yields CASSYSKGTGSFAQYF.